The present T cell receptor (beta chain) was sequenced within a study of blood T cell repertoires in COVID-19. The overall study: The United States, Italy and Spain were the sources of the acute and convalescent COVID-19 samples. PBMCs, B-cell-depleted T cells, or T cells were the source of the cDNA or gDNA that made up the material.

As handled by the study authors: Quantification of nucleated cells was approximated via reference gene primer amplification. Using immunoSEQ multiplex PCR, the repertoire was profiled, and TCRdb retains in-frame clones only, with some absent. V, J and clone size reflect that table, while D and trimming were determined from the DNA. The sample contains 250,000 to 300,000 clones, roughly nine tenths of which appear only once. In germline, CDR1 is MGHRA, CDR2 YSYEKL. The V gene end was trimmed by 0 bases and the J gene end by 4 bases; junction bases not matched to a gene: 2. There are 15 residues in the CDR3. Enrollment of patients from Seattle took place during active infection, with longitudinal follow-up.

The sequence was collected from a woman under 40 with COVID-19, enrolled during active disease. V usage is TRBV4-1 and J usage is TRBJ2-5; TRBD1 matches 10 bases. Sequencing used peripheral blood. The DNA for the CDR3 is TGCGCCAGCAGCCAAGAGGGGACAGGGGTAGAGACCCAGTACTTC. Translation: CASSQEGTGVETQYF.